This T cell receptor (beta chain) was sequenced for a study of blood T cell repertoires in COVID-19. This CDR3 is 13 amino acids long. The V gene's germline CDR1 is SGHTA and CDR2 FQGNSA. V was pared by 0 bases and J by 8 bases, with 10 bases between. Clinical history as reported by participants underpinned cohort assignment. TCRdb's copy holds only in-frame clones and misses some; the assay was immunoSEQ multiplex PCR. The sample comprises roughly 400,000 clones, 80% to 90% of which are singletons, and approximately 9.3% rests with the top ten. The source is a woman aged 45-59 years who had recovered from COVID-19. The sample was PBMCs or T cells enriched from blood (not recorded which). V and J are TRBV7-2 and TRBJ2-5, with a possible D match to TRBD2 (6 bases). The chain's CDR3 is CASSLAGGVTQYF. The DNA of the CDR3 is TGTGCCAGCAGCTTAGCTGGCGGGGTAACCCAGTACTTC.